This TCR beta chain stems from a study of cytomegalovirus exposure and HLA in healthy donors. Study-level results: A later analysis showed HLA-associated TCR beta chains outstripping equally common others in clonal expansion. CMV serostatus was the sole immune exposure information available. HLA alleles showed associations with some 15,000 TCR beta sequences in a later analysis, at a 0.05 false discovery rate.

There are 15 residues in the CDR3. Unmatched junction bases numbered 5, after V lost 0 bases and J lost 7 bases. Germline loops: CDR1 SGHTS, CDR2 YDEGEE. On this clone itself: As yet, its antigen is unknown.

Use of 60 Vbeta and 13 Jbeta primers characterized the PCR. Per the authors' pipeline: Tens of millions of unique TCR beta chains, some 11 million shared, were counted in a later analysis. Libraries were prepared by immunoSEQ multiplex PCR; TCRdb keeps only in-frame clonotypes and omits some of them. The V and J calls and clone size were taken over from that table, and D and trimming were inferred from the DNA. The sample holds 150,000 to 200,000 clones; 79% are singletons and the top ten take about 4.4%. The receptor comes from a woman in her twenties or thirties in good health and CMV-seropositive. Specimen: PBMCs. The V call is TRBV5-8, the J call TRBJ1-5; 9 nucleotides line up with TRBD1. The CDR3: CASSLETGGGQPQHF. The DNA of the CDR3 is TGTGCCAGCAGCTTGGAGACAGGGGGGGGACAGCCCCAGCATTTT. Using reference TRBV5-8 and TRBJ1-5 for the parts outside the CDR3, the full variable domain is EAGVTQSPTHLIKTRGQQATLRCSPISGHTSVYWYQQALGLGLQFLLWYDEGEERNRGNFPPRFSGRQFPNYSSELNVNALELEDSALYLCASSLETGGGQPQHFGDGTRLSIL.